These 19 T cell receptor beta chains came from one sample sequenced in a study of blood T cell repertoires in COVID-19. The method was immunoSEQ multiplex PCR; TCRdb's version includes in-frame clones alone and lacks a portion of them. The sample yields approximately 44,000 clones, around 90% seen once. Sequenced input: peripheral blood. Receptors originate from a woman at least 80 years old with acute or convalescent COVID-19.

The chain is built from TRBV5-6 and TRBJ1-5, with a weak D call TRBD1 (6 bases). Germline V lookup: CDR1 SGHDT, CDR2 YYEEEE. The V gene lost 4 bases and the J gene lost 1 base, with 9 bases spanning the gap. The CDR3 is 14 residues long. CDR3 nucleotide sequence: TGTGCCAGCAGCCCTACAGGGAGCAATCAGCCCCAGCATTTT. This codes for CASSPTGSNQPQHF.

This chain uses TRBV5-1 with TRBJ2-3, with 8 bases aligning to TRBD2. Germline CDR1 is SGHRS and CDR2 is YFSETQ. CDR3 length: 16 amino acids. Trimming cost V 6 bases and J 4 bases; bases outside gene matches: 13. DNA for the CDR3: TGCGCCAGCACCCCGCCGGGACTAGGTGGGGCAGATACGCAGTATTTT. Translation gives CASTPPGLGGADTQYF.

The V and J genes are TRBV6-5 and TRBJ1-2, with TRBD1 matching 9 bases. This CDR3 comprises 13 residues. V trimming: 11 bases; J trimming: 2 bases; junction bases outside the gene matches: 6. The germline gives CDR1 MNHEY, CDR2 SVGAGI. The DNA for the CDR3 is TGTGCCGGCCGACAGGGGGAGAACTATGGCTACACCTTC. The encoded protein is CAGRQGENYGYTF.

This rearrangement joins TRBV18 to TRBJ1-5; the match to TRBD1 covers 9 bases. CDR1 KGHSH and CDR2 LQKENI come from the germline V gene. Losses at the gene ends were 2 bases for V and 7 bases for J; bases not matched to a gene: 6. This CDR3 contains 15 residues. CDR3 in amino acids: CASSPLGQGGQPQHF. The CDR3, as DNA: TGTGCCAGCTCACCATTGGGACAGGGTGGCCAGCCCCAGCATTTT.

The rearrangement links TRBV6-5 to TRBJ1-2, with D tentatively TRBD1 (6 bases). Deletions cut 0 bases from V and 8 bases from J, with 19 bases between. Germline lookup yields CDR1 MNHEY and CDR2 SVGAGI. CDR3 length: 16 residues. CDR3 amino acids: CASSYSQLAGAIGYTF. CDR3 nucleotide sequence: TGTGCCAGCAGTTACTCTCAGCTGGCAGGGGCGATCGGCTACACCTTC.

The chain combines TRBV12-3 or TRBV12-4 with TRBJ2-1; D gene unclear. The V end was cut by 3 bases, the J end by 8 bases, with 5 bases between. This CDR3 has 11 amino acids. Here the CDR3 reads CASSFGYEQFF. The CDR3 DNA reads TGTGCCAGCAGTTTTGGCTATGAGCAGTTCTTC.

The CDR3 here is CAWSGSYGYTF. The CDR3 coding sequence is TGTGCCTGGAGTGGTAGCTATGGCTACACCTTC. V is TRBV30 and J is TRBJ1-2, with unresolved D. Germline CDR1 GTSNPN, CDR2 SVGIG (reference sequence). The CDR3 runs 11 residues. Trimming cost V 1 base and J 4 bases, with 4 bases left between them.

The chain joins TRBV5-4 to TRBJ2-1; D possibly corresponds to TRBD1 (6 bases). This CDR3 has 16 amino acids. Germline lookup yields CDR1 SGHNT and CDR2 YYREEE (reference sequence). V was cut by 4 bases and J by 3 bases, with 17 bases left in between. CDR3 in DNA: TGTGCCAGCAGCCCGCCCCACAACAGGGACTACAATGAGCAGTTCTTC. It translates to CASSPPHNRDYNEQFF.

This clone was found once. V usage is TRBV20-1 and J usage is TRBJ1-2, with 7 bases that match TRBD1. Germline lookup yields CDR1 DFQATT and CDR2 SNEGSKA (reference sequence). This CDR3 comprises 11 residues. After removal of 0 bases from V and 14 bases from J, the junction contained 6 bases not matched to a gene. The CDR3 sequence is CSARDFQGETF. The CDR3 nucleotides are TGCAGTGCTAGAGATTTTCAGGGGGAAACCTTC.

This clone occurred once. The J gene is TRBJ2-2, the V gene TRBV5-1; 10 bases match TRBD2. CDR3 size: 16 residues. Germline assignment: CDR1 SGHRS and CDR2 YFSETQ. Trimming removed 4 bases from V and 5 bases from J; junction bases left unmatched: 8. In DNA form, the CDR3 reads TGCGCCAGCAGCCCCCAGGCTAGCGGGGGTACCGGGGAGCTGTTTTTT. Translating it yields CASSPQASGGTGELFF.

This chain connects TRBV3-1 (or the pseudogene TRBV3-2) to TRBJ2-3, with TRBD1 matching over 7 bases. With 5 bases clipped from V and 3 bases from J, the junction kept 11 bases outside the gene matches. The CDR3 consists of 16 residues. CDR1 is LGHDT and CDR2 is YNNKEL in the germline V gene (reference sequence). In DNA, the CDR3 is TGTGCCAGCAGCGCCCGAGGGGGCGCCGGGACAGATACGCAGTATTTT. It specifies CASSARGGAGTDTQYF.

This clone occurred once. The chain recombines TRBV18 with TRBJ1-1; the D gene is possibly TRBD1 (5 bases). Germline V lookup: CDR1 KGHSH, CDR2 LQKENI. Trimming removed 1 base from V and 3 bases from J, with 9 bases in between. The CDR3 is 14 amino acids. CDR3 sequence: CASSPQGFDTEAFF. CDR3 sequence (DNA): TGTGCCAGCTCACCACAGGGGTTCGACACTGAAGCTTTCTTT.

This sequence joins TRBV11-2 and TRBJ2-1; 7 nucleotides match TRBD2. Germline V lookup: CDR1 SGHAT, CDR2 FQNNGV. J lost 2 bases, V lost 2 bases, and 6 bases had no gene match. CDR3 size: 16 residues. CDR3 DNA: TGTGCCAGCAGCTTATGGGCAGCGGGGACCTACAATGAGCAGTTCTTC. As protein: CASSLWAAGTYNEQFF. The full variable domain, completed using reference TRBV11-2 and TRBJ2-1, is EAGVAQSPRYKIIEKRQSVAFWCNPISGHATLYWYQQILGQGPKLLIQFQNNGVVDDSQLPKDRFSAERLKGVDSTLKIQPAKLEDSAVYLCASSLWAAGTYNEQFFGPGTRLTVL.

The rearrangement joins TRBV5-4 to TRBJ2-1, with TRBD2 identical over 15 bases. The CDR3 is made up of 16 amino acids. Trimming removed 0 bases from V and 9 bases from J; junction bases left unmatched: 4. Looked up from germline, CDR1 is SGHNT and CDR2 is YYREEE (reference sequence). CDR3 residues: CASSLEGTSGGTEQFF. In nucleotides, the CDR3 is TGTGCCAGCAGCTTGGAGGGGACTAGCGGGGGGACTGAGCAGTTCTTC. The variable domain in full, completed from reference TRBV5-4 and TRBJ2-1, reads ETGVTQSPTHLIKTRGQQVTLRCSSQSGHNTVSWYQQALGQGPQFIFQYYREEENGRGNFPPRFSGLQFPNYSSELNVNALELDDSALYLCASSLEGTSGGTEQFFGPGTRLTVL.

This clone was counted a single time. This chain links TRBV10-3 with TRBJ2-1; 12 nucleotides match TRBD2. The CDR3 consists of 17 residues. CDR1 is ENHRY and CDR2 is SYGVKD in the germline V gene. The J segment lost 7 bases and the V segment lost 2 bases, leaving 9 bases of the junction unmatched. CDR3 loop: CAISELTSGGPENEQFF. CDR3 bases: TGTGCCATCAGTGAGCTCACTAGCGGGGGGCCAGAAAATGAGCAGTTCTTC.

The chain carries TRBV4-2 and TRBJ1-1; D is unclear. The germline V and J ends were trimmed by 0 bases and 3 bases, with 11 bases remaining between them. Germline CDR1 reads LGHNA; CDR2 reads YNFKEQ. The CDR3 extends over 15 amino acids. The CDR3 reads CASSQDRQAHTEAFF. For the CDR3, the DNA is TGTGCCAGCAGCCAAGACAGGCAGGCACACACTGAAGCTTTCTTT.

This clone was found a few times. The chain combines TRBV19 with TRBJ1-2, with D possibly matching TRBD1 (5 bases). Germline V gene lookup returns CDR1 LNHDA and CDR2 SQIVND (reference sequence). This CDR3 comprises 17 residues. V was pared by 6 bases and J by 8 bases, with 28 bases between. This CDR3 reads CASRPGGWGIQEGGYTF. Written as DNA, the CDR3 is TGTGCCAGTAGGCCGGGGGGATGGGGAATCCAAGAAGGAGGCTACACCTTC.

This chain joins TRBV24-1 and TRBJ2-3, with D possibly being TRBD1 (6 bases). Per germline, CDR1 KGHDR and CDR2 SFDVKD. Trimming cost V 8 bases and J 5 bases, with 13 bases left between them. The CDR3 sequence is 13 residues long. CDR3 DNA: TGTGCCACCAACCAGGGGTGGGGAGATACGCAGTATTTT. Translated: CATNQGWGDTQYF.

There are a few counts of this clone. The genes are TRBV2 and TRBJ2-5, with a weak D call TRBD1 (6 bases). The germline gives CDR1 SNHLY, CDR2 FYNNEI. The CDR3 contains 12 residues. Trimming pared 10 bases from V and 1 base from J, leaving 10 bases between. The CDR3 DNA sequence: TGTGCCACCCAGGGGCTCCAAGAGACCCAGTACTTC. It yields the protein CATQGLQETQYF. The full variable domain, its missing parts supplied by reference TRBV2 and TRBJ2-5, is EPEVTQTPSHQVTQMGQEVILRCVPISNHLYFYWYRQILGQKVEFLVSFYNNEISEKSEIFDDQFSVERPDGSNFTLKIRSTKLEDSAMYFCATQGLQETQYFGPGTRLLVL.